Below are 18 T cell receptor beta chains sequenced from a single sample in a study of blood T cell repertoires in COVID-19. Generated by immunoSEQ multiplex PCR, the TCRdb table keeps only in-frame clones and is missing some. The profile shows about 130,000 clones, around 81% of them singletons. The sequenced sample consisted of peripheral blood. These receptors originate from a man aged 35 to 55 with active or convalescent COVID-19.

This clone was recorded a few times. This chain uses TRBV5-1 with TRBJ1-4; perhaps TRBD1 as D (6 bases). Germline V CDR1 and CDR2: SGHRS, YFSETQ. Trimming took off 0 bases at V and 7 bases at J, with 19 bases between the two ends. The CDR3 has 17 residues. This chain's CDR3 is CASSLAVTGGEGEKLFF. The DNA for the CDR3 is TGCGCCAGCAGCTTGGCCGTGACTGGGGGCGAGGGTGAAAAACTGTTTTTT.

This chain joins TRBV2 and TRBJ1-1, with a tentative D call TRBD1 (6 bases). CDR1 and CDR2 from the germline V gene are SNHLY and FYNNEI. The CDR3 extends over 13 amino acids. V was trimmed by 2 bases and J by 5 bases, leaving 9 bases between them. The CDR3 DNA is TGTGCCAGCAGTGAACAGGGGCGAACTGAAGCTTTCTTT. As protein: CASSEQGRTEAFF.

This sequence joins TRBV5-1 and TRBJ2-7, with 8 bases identical to TRBD2. Germline V lookup: CDR1 SGHRS, CDR2 YFSETQ. V lost 1 base, J lost 0 bases, and 9 bases stayed unmatched. The length of the CDR3 is 17 residues. CDR3 DNA sequence: TGCGCCAGCAGCTTGTCCAGCGGGGGAGCTAACTCCTACGAGCAGTACTTC. Protein product: CASSLSSGGANSYEQYF.

This clone was seen once. The chain links TRBV3-1 (or the pseudogene TRBV3-2) to TRBJ2-7; 7 bases are shared with TRBD1. Germline assignment: CDR1 LGHDT and CDR2 YNNKEL (reference sequence). V gave up 5 bases and J gave up 4 bases; unmatched junction bases: 14. The CDR3 totals 16 residues. For the CDR3, the DNA is TGTGCCAGCAGCTTCCTTCGACCGGGACAGTCATACGAGCAGTACTTC. This encodes CASSFLRPGQSYEQYF.

This chain joins TRBV25-1 and TRBJ1-1; 7 positions match TRBD1. Per germline, CDR1 MGHDK and CDR2 SYGVNS. This CDR3 is 16 amino acids long. Trimming cost V 6 bases and J 0 bases; bases outside gene matches: 10. The CDR3, as DNA: TGTGCCAGCAGCTCCCGACAGGGCTTCATGAACACTGAAGCTTTCTTT. It is translated as CASSSRQGFMNTEAFF.

J is TRBJ2-1 and V is TRBV5-1; TRBD2 matches 12 bases. Trimming cost V 0 bases and J 0 bases; bases outside gene matches: 4. This CDR3 spans 18 amino acids. Germline V gives CDR1 SGHRS, CDR2 YFSETQ. The CDR3 DNA is TGCGCCAGCAGCTTGGGACTAGCGGGGGCCTTCTCCTACAATGAGCAGTTCTTC. Residues: CASSLGLAGAFSYNEQFF. The complete variable domain, with remaining parts taken from reference TRBV5-1 and TRBJ2-1, reads KAGVTQTPRYLIKTRGQQVTLSCSPISGHRSVSWYQQTPGQGLQFLFEYFSETQRNKGNFPGRFSGRQFSNSRSEMNVSTLELGDSALYLCASSLGLAGAFSYNEQFFGPGTRLTVL.

This clone appeared a single time. Here the CDR3 reads CASSSKRTGEMNTEAFF. Written as DNA, the CDR3 is TGTGCCAGCAGCTCAAAAAGGACAGGCGAGATGAACACTGAAGCTTTCTTT. The V call is TRBV5-4, the J call TRBJ1-1, with 7 bases identical to TRBD1. This CDR3 comprises 17 residues. After removal of 3 bases from V and 0 bases from J, the junction contained 11 bases not matched to a gene. From germline, CDR1 is SGHNT and CDR2 YYREEE (reference sequence). Complete variable domain (other parts from reference TRBV5-4 and TRBJ1-1): ETGVTQSPTHLIKTRGQQVTLRCSSQSGHNTVSWYQQALGQGPQFIFQYYREEENGRGNFPPRFSGLQFPNYSSELNVNALELDDSALYLCASSSKRTGEMNTEAFFGQGTRLTVV.

This clone was seen ten or more times. The V and J genes are TRBV6-2 or TRBV6-3 and TRBJ2-7; D remains ambiguous. The CDR3 sequence is 13 residues long. V was pared by 5 bases and J by 2 bases, with 10 bases between. Germline CDR1 and CDR2: MNHEY and SVGEGT. The CDR3 nucleotides read TGTGCCAGCAGTGTCTCAGGTACCTACGAGCAGTACTTC. This sequence encodes CASSVSGTYEQYF.

The chain employs TRBV6-5 and TRBJ1-2; tentative D call: TRBD1 (5 bases). Trimming removed 6 bases from V and 2 bases from J, with 13 bases in between. The CDR3 is 14 residues long. Germline V gene sequence: CDR1 MNHEY, CDR2 SVGAGI. The CDR3 loop reads CASRTTEPNYGYTF. CDR3 bases: TGTGCCAGCAGAACGACAGAGCCAAACTATGGCTACACCTTC.

The chain has TRBV2 and TRBJ1-4; 9 positions agree with TRBD1. CDR1 is SNHLY, CDR2 FYNNEI, per germline. The CDR3 contains 15 residues. The J segment lost 8 bases and the V segment lost 4 bases, leaving 8 bases of the junction unmatched. For the CDR3, the DNA is TGTGCCAGCAGTGGAGACAGGGGGATTAAGGAAAAACTGTTTTTT. It translates to CASSGDRGIKEKLFF.

On this clone itself: At one end, the junction sequence differs from germline, possibly due to a read error. This chain uses TRBV7-9 with TRBJ2-7; 9 bases align to TRBD1. The CDR3 has 14 amino acids. Per germline, CDR1 SEHNR and CDR2 FQNEAQ (reference sequence). The CDR3 nucleotides are TGTGCCAGCGGAAGACAGGGGGAGGCCTACGGGCAGTACTTC. This translates into CASGRQGEAYGQYF.

The chain joins TRBV27 to TRBJ1-2; D call uncertain. Deletions cut 4 bases from V and 10 bases from J, with 13 bases between. CDR1 MNHEY and CDR2 SMNVEV come from the germline V gene (reference sequence). The CDR3 covers 12 residues. DNA for the CDR3: TGTGCCAGCAGTTCCCGGACCGGGGACTACACCTTC. Residues: CASSSRTGDYTF.

The rearrangement links TRBV11-3 to TRBJ2-1, with 7 bases that match TRBD2. The CDR3 totals 15 residues. After removal of 2 bases from V and 4 bases from J, the junction contained 5 bases not matched to a gene. Germline CDR1 is SGHNT and CDR2 is YENEEA. Written as DNA, the CDR3 is TGTGCCAGCAGCTTACGGGCTAGCGGATACAATGAGCAGTTCTTC. Protein sequence: CASSLRASGYNEQFF. The full variable domain, in which reference TRBV11-3 and TRBJ2-1 provide the parts outside the CDR3, is EAGVVQSPRYKIIEKKQPVAFWCNPISGHNTLYWYLQNLGQGPELLIRYENEEAVDDSQLPKDRFSAERLKGVDSTLKIQPAELGDSAVYLCASSLRASGYNEQFFGPGTRLTVL.

V is TRBV10-3 and J is TRBJ1-1; 8 nucleotides agree with TRBD1. V shed 3 bases, J shed 0 bases, and the junction held 3 bases outside the gene matches. In germline, CDR1 is ENHRY, CDR2 SYGVKD. The CDR3 covers 15 residues. The DNA of the CDR3 is TGTGCCATCAGTGAACAGGGGGGAATGAACACTGAAGCTTTCTTT. Its translation is CAISEQGGMNTEAFF.

This clone has only one observation. This chain uses TRBV3-1 (or the pseudogene TRBV3-2) with TRBJ2-5; the match to TRBD1 covers 8 bases. Trimming took 3 bases from V and 4 from J; bases not matched to a gene: 10. In germline, CDR1 is LGHDT, CDR2 YNNKEL (reference sequence). The CDR3 is 16 amino acids. CDR3 coding DNA: TGTGCCAGCAGCCAGGCGACAGGGGCCATCGGAGAGACCCAGTACTTC. Translated: CASSQATGAIGETQYF.

V gene TRBV6-6 combines with J gene TRBJ1-5, with D perhaps matching TRBD1 (5 bases). The CDR3 consists of 13 residues. From germline, CDR1 is MNHNY and CDR2 SVGAGI (reference sequence). V lost 0 bases and J lost 7, with 7 bases in between. The CDR3 DNA reads TGTGCCAGCAGTTACTCAGGGGAACAGCCCCAGCATTTT. Amino acids: CASSYSGEQPQHF.

The chain is built from TRBV19 and TRBJ1-4, with unresolved D. Germline CDR1 is LNHDA and CDR2 is SQIVND (reference sequence). CDR3 length equals 15 residues. Trimming took 5 bases from V and 3 from J, leaving 13 bases between them. The CDR3 DNA follows: TGTGCCAGTAGTCGGGGAGGAGGGCCTAATGAAAAACTGTTTTTT. Amino acids: CASSRGGGPNEKLFF. The whole variable domain, remainder taken from reference TRBV19 and TRBJ1-4, is DGGITQSPKYLFRKEGQNVTLSCEQNLNHDAMYWYRQDPGQGLRLIYYSQIVNDFQKGDIAEGYSVSREKKESFPLTVTSAQKNPTAFYLCASSRGGGPNEKLFFGSGTQLSVL.

V is TRBV12-3 or TRBV12-4 and J is TRBJ1-1, with TRBD1 as a possible D gene (6 bases). The ends were cut back, 6 bases at V and 11 bases at J, with 13 bases in the middle. The CDR3 sequence is 11 residues long. The DNA for the CDR3 is TGTGCCAGCAGCCAGACAGGTTGGGCTTTCTTT. This gives the protein CASSQTGWAFF.